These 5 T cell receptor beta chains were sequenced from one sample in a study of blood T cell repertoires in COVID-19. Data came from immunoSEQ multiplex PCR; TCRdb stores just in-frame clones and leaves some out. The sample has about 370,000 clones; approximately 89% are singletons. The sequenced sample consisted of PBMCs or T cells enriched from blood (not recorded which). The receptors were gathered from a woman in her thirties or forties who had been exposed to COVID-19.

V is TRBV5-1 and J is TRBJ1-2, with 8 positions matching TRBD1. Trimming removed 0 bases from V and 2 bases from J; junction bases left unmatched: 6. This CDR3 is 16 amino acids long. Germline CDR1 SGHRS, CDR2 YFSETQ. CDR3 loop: CASSLGSDRGNYGYTF. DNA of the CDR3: TGCGCCAGCAGCTTGGGGAGCGACAGGGGAAACTATGGCTACACCTTC.

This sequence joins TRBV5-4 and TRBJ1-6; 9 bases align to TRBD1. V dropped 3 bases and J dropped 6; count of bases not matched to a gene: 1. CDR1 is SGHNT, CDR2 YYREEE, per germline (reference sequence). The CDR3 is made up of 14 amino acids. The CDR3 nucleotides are TGTGCCAGCAGCTCGGGACAGGGTAATTCACCCCTCCACTTT. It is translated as CASSSGQGNSPLHF.

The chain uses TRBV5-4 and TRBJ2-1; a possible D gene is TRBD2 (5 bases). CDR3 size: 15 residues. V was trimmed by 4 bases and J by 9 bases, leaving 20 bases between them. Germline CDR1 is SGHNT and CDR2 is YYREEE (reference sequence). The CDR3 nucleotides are TGTGCCAGCAGCCCTCTAGGGCCAGCGGATGTTGAGCAGTTCTTC. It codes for CASSPLGPADVEQFF.

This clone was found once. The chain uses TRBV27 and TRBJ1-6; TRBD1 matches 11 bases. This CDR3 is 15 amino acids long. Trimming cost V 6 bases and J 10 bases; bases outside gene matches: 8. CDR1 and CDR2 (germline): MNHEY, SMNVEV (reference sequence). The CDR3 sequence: CASRSGTGGFSPLHF. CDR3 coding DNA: TGTGCCAGCAGGTCGGGGACAGGGGGATTCTCACCCCTCCACTTT.

The CDR3 region has the DNA TGTGCCAGCAGTCCACGAAGCCGACAGGACGGTAGTGAAAAACTGTTTTTT. As protein: CASSPRSRQDGSEKLFF. The chain employs TRBV2 and TRBJ1-4; D possibly corresponds to TRBD1 (6 bases). Germline-derived CDR1 and CDR2 are SNHLY and FYNNEI. CDR3 size: 17 residues. V was trimmed by 5 bases and J by 7 bases, leaving 23 bases between them.